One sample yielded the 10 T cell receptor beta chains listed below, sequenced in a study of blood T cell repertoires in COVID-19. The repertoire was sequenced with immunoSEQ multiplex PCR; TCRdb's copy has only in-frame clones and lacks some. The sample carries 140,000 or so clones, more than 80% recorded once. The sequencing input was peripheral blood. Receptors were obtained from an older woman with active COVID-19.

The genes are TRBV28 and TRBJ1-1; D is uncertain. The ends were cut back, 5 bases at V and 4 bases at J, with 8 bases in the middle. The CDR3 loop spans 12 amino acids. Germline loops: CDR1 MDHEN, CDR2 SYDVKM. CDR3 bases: TGTGCCAGCAGTCTCCTAGGCACTGAAGCTTTCTTT. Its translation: CASSLLGTEAFF.

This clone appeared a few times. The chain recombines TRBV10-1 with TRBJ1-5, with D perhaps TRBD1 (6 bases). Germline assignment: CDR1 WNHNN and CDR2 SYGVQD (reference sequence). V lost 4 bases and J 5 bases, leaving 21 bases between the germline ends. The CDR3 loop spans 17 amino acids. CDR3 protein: CASSAQAPQGKDQPQHF. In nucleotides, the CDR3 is TGCGCCAGCAGTGCGCAGGCGCCACAGGGAAAAGATCAGCCCCAGCATTTT.

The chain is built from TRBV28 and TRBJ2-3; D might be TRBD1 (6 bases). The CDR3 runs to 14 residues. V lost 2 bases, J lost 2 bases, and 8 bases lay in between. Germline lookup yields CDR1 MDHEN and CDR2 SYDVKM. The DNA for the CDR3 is TGTGCCAGCAGTTTAGGACAGCCCACAGATACGCAGTATTTT. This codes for CASSLGQPTDTQYF.

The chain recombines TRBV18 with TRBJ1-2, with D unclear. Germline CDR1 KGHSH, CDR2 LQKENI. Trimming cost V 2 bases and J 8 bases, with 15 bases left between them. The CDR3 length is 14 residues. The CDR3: CASSPGSGPGGYTF. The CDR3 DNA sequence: TGTGCCAGCTCACCAGGGTCAGGCCCGGGGGGCTACACCTTC.

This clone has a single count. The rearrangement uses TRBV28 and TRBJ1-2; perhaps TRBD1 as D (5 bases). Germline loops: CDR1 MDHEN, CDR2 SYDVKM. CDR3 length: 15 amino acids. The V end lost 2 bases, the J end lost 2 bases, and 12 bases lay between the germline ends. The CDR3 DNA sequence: TGTGCCAGCAGTTTAGGGGCAGGGTCGAACTATGGCTACACCTTC. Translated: CASSLGAGSNYGYTF.

For the CDR3, the DNA is TGCGCCAGCAGCCATGGGACAGGGAACACTGAAGCTTTCTTT. Translated, it gives CASSHGTGNTEAFF. The chain recombines TRBV4-1 with TRBJ1-1; 8 nucleotides agree with TRBD1. The ends lost 3 bases at V and 1 base at J; junction bases unmatched: 1. The CDR3 spans 14 residues. Germline CDR1 and CDR2: MGHRA and YSYEKL.

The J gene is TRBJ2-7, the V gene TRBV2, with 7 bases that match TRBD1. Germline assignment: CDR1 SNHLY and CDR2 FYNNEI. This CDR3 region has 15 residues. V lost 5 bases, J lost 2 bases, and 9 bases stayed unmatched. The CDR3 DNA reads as TGTGCCAGCAGTTCGGACAGGTCTTTAACCTACGAGCAGTACTTC. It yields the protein CASSSDRSLTYEQYF.

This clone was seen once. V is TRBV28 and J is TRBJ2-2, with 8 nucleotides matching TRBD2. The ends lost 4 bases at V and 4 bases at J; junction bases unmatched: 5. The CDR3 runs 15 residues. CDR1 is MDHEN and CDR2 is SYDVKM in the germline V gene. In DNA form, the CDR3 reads TGTGCCAGCAGTTGGGGCGGGAGGAGCACCGGGGAGCTGTTTTTT. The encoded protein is CASSWGGRSTGELFF.

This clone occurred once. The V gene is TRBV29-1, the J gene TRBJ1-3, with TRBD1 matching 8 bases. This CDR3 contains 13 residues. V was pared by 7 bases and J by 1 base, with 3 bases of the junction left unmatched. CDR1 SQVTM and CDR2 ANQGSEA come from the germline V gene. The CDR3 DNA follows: TGCAGCGCTAGGACAGGGTCTGGAAACACCATATATTTT. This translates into CSARTGSGNTIYF.

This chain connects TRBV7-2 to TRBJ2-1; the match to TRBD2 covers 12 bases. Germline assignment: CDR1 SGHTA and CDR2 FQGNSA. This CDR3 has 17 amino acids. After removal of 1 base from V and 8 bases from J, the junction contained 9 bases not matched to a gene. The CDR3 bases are TGTGCCAGCAGCTTAGGGGCACTAGCGGGAGGCGGCGATGAGCAGTTCTTC. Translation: CASSLGALAGGGDEQFF.